The sequence of this TCR beta chain was determined in a study of shared clonotypes between healthy human individuals. Across the whole study: Three plates were used per donor for CD4 naive, three for CD4 memory, two for CD8 naive and one for CD8 memory. Study-wide results and limits: Sample collection involved blood only; tissue repertoires are likely different. Naive subsets tended to show greater estimated richness than memory subsets.

Germline CDR1 reads SGHTA; CDR2 reads FQGNSA. The junction had 11 bases not matched to a gene; V was cut back by 6 bases and J by 9 bases. The CDR3 contains 14 residues. Only Caucasian adults living in Nashville, Tennessee served as donors. In regard to this clone: Its specificity is unknown.

The protocol was immunoSEQ multiplex PCR, while the TCRdb copy is restricted to in-frame clones and leaves out a portion. This sample has roughly 220,000 clones, with approximately 65% found just once. Sequencing used memory CD4+ T cells sorted from blood. The subset is: CD45RA-negative fraction. V gene TRBV7-2 combines with J gene TRBJ2-5, with TRBD2 matching over 9 bases. This sequence originates from a man in his thirties or forties in good health. CDR3 region: CASRLGLTSGPQYF. In nucleotides, the CDR3 is TGTGCCAGCAGACTAGGGTTGACTAGCGGACCCCAGTACTTC.